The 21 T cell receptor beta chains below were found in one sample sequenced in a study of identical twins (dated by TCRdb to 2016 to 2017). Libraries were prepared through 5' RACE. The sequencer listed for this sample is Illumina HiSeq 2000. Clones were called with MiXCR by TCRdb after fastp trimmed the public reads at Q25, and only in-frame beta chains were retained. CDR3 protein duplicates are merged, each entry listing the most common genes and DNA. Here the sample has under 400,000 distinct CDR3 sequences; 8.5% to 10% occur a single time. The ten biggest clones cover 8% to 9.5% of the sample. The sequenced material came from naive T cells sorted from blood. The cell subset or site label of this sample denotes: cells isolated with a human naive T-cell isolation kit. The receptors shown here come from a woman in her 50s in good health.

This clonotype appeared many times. The CDR3 is CAISVGERDEQYV. The DNA of the CDR3 is TGTGCCATCAGTGTGGGGGAGAGAGACGAGCAGTACGTC. The chain has TRBV10-3 and TRBJ2-7; either TRBD1 or TRBD2 may supply D (5 bases each). Per the germline V gene, CDR1 is ENHRY and CDR2 is SYGVKD. This CDR3 comprises 13 residues. Trimming took off 4 bases at V and 5 bases at J, with 12 bases between the two ends.

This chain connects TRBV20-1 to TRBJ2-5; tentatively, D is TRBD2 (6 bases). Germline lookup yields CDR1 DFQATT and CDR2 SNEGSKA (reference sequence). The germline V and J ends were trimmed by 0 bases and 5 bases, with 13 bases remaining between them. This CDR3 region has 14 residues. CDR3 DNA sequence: TGCAGTGCTAGAGACACGGCCCGGGGGGAGACCCAGTACTTC. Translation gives CSARDTARGETQYF.

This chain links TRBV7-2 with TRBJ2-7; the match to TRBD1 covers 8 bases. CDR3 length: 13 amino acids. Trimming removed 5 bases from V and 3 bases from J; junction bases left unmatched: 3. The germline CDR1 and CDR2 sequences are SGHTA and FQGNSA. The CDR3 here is CASSRDRLYEQYF. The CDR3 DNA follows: TGTGCCAGCAGCCGGGACAGGCTCTACGAGCAGTACTTC. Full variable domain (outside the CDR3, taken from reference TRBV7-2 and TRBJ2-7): GAGVSQSPSNKVTEKGKDVELRCDPISGHTALYWYRQSLGQGLEFLIYFQGNSAPDKSGLPSDRFSAERTGGSVSTLTIQRTQQEDSAVYLCASSRDRLYEQYFGPGTRLTVT.

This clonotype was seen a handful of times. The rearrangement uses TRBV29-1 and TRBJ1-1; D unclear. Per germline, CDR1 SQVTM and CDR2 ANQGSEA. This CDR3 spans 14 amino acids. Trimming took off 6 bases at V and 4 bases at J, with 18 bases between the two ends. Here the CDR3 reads CSVVVLAVGTEAFF. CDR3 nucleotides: TGCAGCGTCGTAGTTCTGGCGGTGGGCACTGAAGCTTTCTTT.

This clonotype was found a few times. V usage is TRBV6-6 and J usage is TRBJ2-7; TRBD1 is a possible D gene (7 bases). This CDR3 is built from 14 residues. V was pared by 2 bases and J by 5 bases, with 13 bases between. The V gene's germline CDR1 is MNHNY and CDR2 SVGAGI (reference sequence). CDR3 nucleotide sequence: TGTGCCAGCAGTTACATAGGGGGCGGGGACGAGCAGTACGTC. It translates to CASSYIGGGDEQYV.

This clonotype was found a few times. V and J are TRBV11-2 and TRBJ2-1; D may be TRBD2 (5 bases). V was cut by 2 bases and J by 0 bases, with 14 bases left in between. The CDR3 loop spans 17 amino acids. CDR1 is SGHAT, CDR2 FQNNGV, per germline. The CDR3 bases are TGTGCCAGCAGCTTAATGCGACTAACACTCTCCTACAATGAGCAGTTCTTC. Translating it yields CASSLMRLTLSYNEQFF.

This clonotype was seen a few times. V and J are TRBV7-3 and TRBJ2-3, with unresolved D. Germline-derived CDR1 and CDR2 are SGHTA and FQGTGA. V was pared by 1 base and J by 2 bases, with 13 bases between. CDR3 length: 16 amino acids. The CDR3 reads CASSLSTPVPTDTQYF. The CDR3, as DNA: TGTGCCAGCAGCTTAAGCACTCCCGTCCCCACAGATACGCAGTATTTT. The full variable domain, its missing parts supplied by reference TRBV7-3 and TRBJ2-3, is GAGVSQTPSNKVTEKGKYVELRCDPISGHTALYWYRQSLGQGPEFLIYFQGTGAADDSGLPNDRFFAVRPEGSVSTLKIQRTERGDSAVYLCASSLSTPVPTDTQYFGPGTRLTVL.

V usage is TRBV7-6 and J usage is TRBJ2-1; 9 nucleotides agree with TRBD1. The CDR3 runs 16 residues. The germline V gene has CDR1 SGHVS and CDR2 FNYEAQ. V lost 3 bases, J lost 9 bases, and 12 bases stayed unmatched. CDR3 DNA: TGTGCCAGCAGCTTGCAGCGACAGGGGGTTTGGGGTGAGCAGTTCTTC. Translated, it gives CASSLQRQGVWGEQFF.

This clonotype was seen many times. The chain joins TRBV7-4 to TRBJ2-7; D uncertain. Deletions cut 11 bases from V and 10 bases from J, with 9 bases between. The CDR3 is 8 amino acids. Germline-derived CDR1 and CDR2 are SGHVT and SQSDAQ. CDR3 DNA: TGTGCCGGGTCGTGTCAGTACGTC. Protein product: CAGSCQYV.

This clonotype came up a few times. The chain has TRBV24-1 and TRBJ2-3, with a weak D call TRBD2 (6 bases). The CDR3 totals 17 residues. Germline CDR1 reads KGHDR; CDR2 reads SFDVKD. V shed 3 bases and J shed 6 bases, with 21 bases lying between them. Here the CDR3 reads CATSDPDGGLGMDTQYF. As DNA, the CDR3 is TGTGCCACCAGTGATCCGGATGGGGGACTCGGGATGGATACGCAGTATTTT.

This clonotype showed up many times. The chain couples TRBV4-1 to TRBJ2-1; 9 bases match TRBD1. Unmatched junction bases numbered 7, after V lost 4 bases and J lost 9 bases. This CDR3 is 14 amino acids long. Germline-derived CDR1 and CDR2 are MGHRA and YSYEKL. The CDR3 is CASSPPGQGGEQFF. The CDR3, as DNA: TGCGCCAGCAGCCCACCGGGACAGGGTGGTGAGCAGTTCTTC.

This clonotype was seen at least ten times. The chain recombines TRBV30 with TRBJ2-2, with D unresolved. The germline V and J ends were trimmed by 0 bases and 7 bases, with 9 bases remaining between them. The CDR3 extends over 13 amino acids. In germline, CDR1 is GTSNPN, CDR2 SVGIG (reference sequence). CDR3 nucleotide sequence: TGTGCCTGGAGTGTACAAGGAGTCGGGGAGCTGTTTTTT. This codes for CAWSVQGVGELFF.

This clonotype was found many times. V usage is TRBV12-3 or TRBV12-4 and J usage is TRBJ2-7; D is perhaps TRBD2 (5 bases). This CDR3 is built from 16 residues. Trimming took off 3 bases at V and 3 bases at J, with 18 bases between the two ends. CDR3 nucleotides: TGTGCCAGCAGTTTCGGATTATCGGGGATCATCTACGAGCAGTACTTC. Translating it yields CASSFGLSGIIYEQYF.

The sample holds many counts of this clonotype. CDR3 region: CASTPSAVPQETQYF. In DNA, the CDR3 is TGTGCCAGCACCCCCTCGGCCGTACCCCAAGAGACCCAGTACTTC. The V and J genes are TRBV7-9 and TRBJ2-5; no reliable D call. The CDR3 sequence is 15 residues long. Between the trimmed V and J ends, which lost 7 bases and 1 base, there was a span of 16 bases. Germline V gene lookup returns CDR1 SEHNR and CDR2 FQNEAQ (reference sequence).

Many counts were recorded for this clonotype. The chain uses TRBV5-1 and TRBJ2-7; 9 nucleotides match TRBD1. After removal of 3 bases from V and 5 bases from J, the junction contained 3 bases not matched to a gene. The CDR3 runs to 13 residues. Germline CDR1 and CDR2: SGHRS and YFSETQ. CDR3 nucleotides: TGCGCCAGCAGCTCCCGGACAGGGGACGAGCAGTACTTC. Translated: CASSSRTGDEQYF.

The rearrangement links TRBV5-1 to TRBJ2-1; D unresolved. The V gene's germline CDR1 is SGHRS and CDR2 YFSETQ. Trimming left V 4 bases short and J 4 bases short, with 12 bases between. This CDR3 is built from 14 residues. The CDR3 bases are TGCGCCAGCAGCGCCCCAAGGCAGTACAATGAGCAGTTCTTC. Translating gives CASSAPRQYNEQFF. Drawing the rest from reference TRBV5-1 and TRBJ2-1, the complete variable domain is KAGVTQTPRYLIKTRGQQVTLSCSPISGHRSVSWYQQTPGQGLQFLFEYFSETQRNKGNFPGRFSGRQFSNSRSEMNVSTLELGDSALYLCASSAPRQYNEQFFGPGTRLTVL.

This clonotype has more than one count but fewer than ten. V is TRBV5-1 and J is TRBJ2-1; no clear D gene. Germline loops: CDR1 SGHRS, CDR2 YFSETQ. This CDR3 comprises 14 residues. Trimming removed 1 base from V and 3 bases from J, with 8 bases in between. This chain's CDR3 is CASSLPELYNEQFF. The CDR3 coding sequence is TGCGCCAGCAGCTTGCCAGAGCTCTACAATGAGCAGTTCTTC.

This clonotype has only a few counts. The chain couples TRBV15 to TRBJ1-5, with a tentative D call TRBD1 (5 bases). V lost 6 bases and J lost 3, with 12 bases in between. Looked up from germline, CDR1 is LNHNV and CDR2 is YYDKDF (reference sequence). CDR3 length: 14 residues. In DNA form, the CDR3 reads TGTGCCACCAGATCAGGAGGGACCAATCAGCCCCAGCATTTT. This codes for CATRSGGTNQPQHF.

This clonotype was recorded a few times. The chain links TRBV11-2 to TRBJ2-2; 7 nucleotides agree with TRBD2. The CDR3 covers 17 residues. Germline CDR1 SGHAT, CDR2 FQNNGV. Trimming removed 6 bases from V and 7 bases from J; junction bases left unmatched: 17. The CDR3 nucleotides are TGTGCCAGCAGGTCGTGGCGGGAGAATGGTGCGGACGGGGAGCTGTTTTTT. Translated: CASRSWRENGADGELFF.

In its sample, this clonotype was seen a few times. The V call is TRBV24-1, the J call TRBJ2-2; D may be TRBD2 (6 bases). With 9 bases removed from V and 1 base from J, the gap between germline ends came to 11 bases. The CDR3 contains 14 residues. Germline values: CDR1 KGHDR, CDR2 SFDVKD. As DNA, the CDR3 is TGTGCCACCCGCGGGACGCTGAACACCGGGGAGCTGTTTTTT. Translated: CATRGTLNTGELFF.

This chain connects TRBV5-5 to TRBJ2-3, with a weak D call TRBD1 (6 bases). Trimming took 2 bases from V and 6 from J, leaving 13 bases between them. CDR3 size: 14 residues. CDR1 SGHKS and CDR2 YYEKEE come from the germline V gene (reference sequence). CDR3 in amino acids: CASSLVSRGDTQYF. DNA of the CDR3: TGTGCCAGCAGCTTAGTTTCCAGGGGTGATACGCAGTATTTT.